These 20 T cell receptor beta chains share one sample of origin, sequenced in a study of graft-versus-host responses after intestinal transplantation. These receptors have no identified antigens. TCRdb's copy holds only in-frame clones and misses some; the assay was immunoSEQ multiplex PCR. The table has tens of thousands of clones, 94% seen once. The material was unstimulated CD8+ T cells sorted from spleen or lymph node cells, obtained before intestinal transplant. These receptors were taken from a human donor who received an intestinal transplant.

The chain links TRBV5-1 to TRBJ2-7; D is unresolved. V shed 0 bases and J shed 5 bases, with 12 bases lying between them. The CDR3 is 14 residues long. Germline CDR1 and CDR2: SGHRS and YFSETQ. As DNA, the CDR3 is TGCGCCAGCAGCTTGGAAACGGTCCCCGACGAGCAGTACTTC. It specifies CASSLETVPDEQYF.

The gene calls are TRBV6-5 and TRBJ1-4; possibly TRBD1 for D (6 bases). V was clipped by 6 bases and J by 7 bases, with 18 bases between them. The CDR3 runs 15 residues. The germline gives CDR1 MNHEY, CDR2 SVGAGI. Here the CDR3 DNA reads TGTGCCAGCAGCATCACAGGGAGGGGTAGTGAAAAACTGTTTTTT. Its protein is CASSITGRGSEKLFF.

V is TRBV9 and J is TRBJ2-7, with TRBD2 identical over 10 bases. CDR3 length: 20 amino acids. V lost 0 bases, J lost 0 bases, and 15 bases stayed unmatched. Germline V CDR1 and CDR2: SGDLS, YYNGEE. CDR3 sequence: CASSVGPSASGLALSYEQYF. CDR3 sequence (DNA): TGTGCCAGCAGCGTAGGCCCCTCCGCCTCGGGACTAGCGCTCTCCTACGAGCAGTACTTC.

This sequence joins TRBV27 and TRBJ1-2; D gene unclear. V shed 4 bases and J shed 4 bases, with 7 bases lying between them. Germline V gene data show CDR1 as MNHEY and CDR2 as SMNVEV (reference sequence). The CDR3 extends over 12 amino acids. The CDR3, as DNA: TGTGCCAGCAGTTCGGGCGGCTATGGCTACACCTTC. Protein: CASSSGGYGYTF.

The CDR3 DNA reads as TGTGCCAGCAGTGAGGAGGGGCTCTACAATGAGCAGTTCTTC. Translated: CASSEEGLYNEQFF. J is TRBJ2-1 and V is TRBV2, with TRBD2 as a possible D gene (6 bases). Trimming cost V 3 bases and J 3 bases, with 9 bases left between them. The CDR3 spans 14 residues. CDR1 and CDR2 (germline): SNHLY, FYNNEI. The variable domain in full, with the rest retrieved from reference TRBV2 and TRBJ2-1, is EPEVTQTPSHQVTQMGQEVILRCVPISNHLYFYWYRQILGQKVEFLVSFYNNEISEKSEIFDDQFSVERPDGSNFTLKIRSTKLEDSAMYFCASSEEGLYNEQFFGPGTRLTVL.

The chain recombines TRBV5-4 with TRBJ2-6; D unclear. Per germline, CDR1 SGHNT and CDR2 YYREEE (reference sequence). V dropped 4 bases and J dropped 4 bases, with 6 bases sitting between them. The CDR3 contains 13 residues. For the CDR3, the DNA is TGTGCCAGCAGCGACTGGGGGGCCAACGTCCTGACTTTC. As protein: CASSDWGANVLTF.

The chain uses TRBV6-5 and TRBJ2-2; 8 nucleotides match TRBD1. The CDR3 runs to 16 residues. After removal of 0 bases from V and 4 bases from J, the junction contained 4 bases not matched to a gene. Germline V gives CDR1 MNHEY, CDR2 SVGAGI. CDR3 protein: CASSYSGQDPTGELFF. The CDR3 region has the DNA TGTGCCAGCAGTTACTCGGGACAGGACCCCACCGGGGAGCTGTTTTTT.

This chain joins TRBV18 and TRBJ2-5; D is perhaps TRBD1 or TRBD2 (5 bases each). Trimming shortened V by 6 bases and J by 2 bases, and 22 bases separated the two germline ends. From germline, CDR1 is KGHSH and CDR2 LQKENI. The CDR3 totals 17 residues. The CDR3 is CASSQRDPAIGQETQYF. The CDR3 region has the DNA TGTGCCAGCTCCCAACGGGACCCGGCTATCGGTCAAGAGACCCAGTACTTC.

The rearrangement links TRBV7-7 to TRBJ2-7, with TRBD1 identical over 9 bases. J lost 6 bases, V lost 5 bases, and 5 bases had no gene match. Germline V CDR1 and CDR2: SSHAT, FNYEAQ (reference sequence). This CDR3 comprises 13 residues. The CDR3 coding sequence is TGTGCCAGCAGCCCTGGGACAGGGTTCGAGCAGTACTTC. Residues: CASSPGTGFEQYF.

As regards this clone: Sequence at one end of the junction differs from germline and may be a read error. This sample also contains other DNA sequences that code for the same CDR3. The rearrangement links TRBV4-1 to TRBJ1-5; weak D call: TRBD1 (5 bases). CDR1 MGHRA and CDR2 YSYEKL come from the germline V gene. CDR3 size: 15 residues. The CDR3 is CASSRLDSQDQPQHF. The CDR3 nucleotides read TGCGCTAGCAGCCGACTCGACAGCCAAGATCAGCCCCAGCATTTT.

The genes are TRBV19 and TRBJ1-1; D remains unclear. Trimming took off 5 bases at V and 1 base at J, with 23 bases between the two ends. Germline CDR1 reads LNHDA; CDR2 reads SQIVND (reference sequence). CDR3 length: 18 amino acids. The CDR3 bases are TGTGCCAGTAGTGTCATGGACGGCCAAATCCATGCGAACACTGAAGCTTTCTTT. Residues: CASSVMDGQIHANTEAFF.

The chain combines TRBV6-1 with TRBJ2-7, with 10 bases fitting TRBD2. The CDR3 loop spans 15 amino acids. The V gene's germline CDR1 is MNHNS and CDR2 SASEGT. V shed 6 bases and J 0 bases; nucleotides not matched to a gene: 5. CDR3 sequence reads: CASSPSGRSSYEQYF. The CDR3, as DNA: TGTGCCAGCAGCCCTAGCGGGAGAAGCTCCTACGAGCAGTACTTC.

This clone occurred once. V gene TRBV5-1 combines with J gene TRBJ2-7, with 8 positions matching TRBD1. Per germline, CDR1 SGHRS and CDR2 YFSETQ. The CDR3 has 15 residues. Losses at the gene ends were 5 bases for V and 2 bases for J; bases not matched to a gene: 9. This CDR3 is CASRSSGGAPYEQYF. The CDR3 bases are TGCGCCAGCAGGTCATCAGGGGGCGCGCCCTACGAGCAGTACTTC. Combining the CDR3 with reference TRBV5-1 and TRBJ2-7 gives the whole variable domain KAGVTQTPRYLIKTRGQQVTLSCSPISGHRSVSWYQQTPGQGLQFLFEYFSETQRNKGNFPGRFSGRQFSNSRSEMNVSTLELGDSALYLCASRSSGGAPYEQYFGPGTRLTVT.

The chain joins TRBV2 to TRBJ1-5; a possible D gene is TRBD1 (6 bases). The CDR3 consists of 13 residues. Per the germline V gene, CDR1 is SNHLY and CDR2 is FYNNEI. The V end lost 6 bases, the J end lost 10 bases, and 16 bases lay between the germline ends. CDR3 loop: CASRRQGFRPQHF. The CDR3 region has the DNA TGTGCCAGCAGGAGGCAGGGGTTCCGACCCCAGCATTTT.

The chain joins TRBV2 to TRBJ1-4; the match to TRBD1 covers 10 bases. CDR3 length: 16 amino acids. Unmatched junction bases numbered 10, after V lost 6 bases and J lost 6 bases. Per germline, CDR1 SNHLY and CDR2 FYNNEI. The CDR3 DNA reads TGTGCCAGCAGGTTGGGACAGGGGAAGGTGGATGAAAAACTGTTTTTT. This translates into CASRLGQGKVDEKLFF.

This clone appeared a few times. J is TRBJ1-1 and V is TRBV6-5; D call uncertain. From germline, CDR1 is MNHEY and CDR2 SVGAGI. This CDR3 comprises 15 residues. V gave up 0 bases and J gave up 3 bases, with 11 bases separating them. The CDR3 DNA reads as TGTGCCAGCAGTTACTCGAGCCGAGGATACACTGAAGCTTTCTTT. Its protein product is CASSYSSRGYTEAFF.

The V gene is TRBV2, the J gene TRBJ2-1, with 11 bases matching TRBD2. The J segment lost 5 bases and the V segment lost 7 bases, leaving 4 bases of the junction unmatched. The CDR3 extends over 14 amino acids. Per the germline V gene, CDR1 is SNHLY and CDR2 is FYNNEI. CDR3 residues: CASTLSGGDNEQFF. In DNA, the CDR3 is TGTGCCAGCACCCTTAGCGGGGGGGACAATGAGCAGTTCTTC.

This chain connects TRBV29-1 to TRBJ2-7, with 9 nucleotides matching TRBD2. The V gene's germline CDR1 is SQVTM and CDR2 ANQGSEA. The CDR3 totals 16 residues. V lost 2 bases to trimming and J lost 4 bases; unmatched junction nucleotides: 12. CDR3 sequence: CSVEREVAGVSYEQYF. For the CDR3, the DNA is TGCAGCGTTGAAAGGGAGGTAGCGGGAGTGTCGTACGAGCAGTACTTC.

This chain links TRBV27 with TRBJ2-1; 8 nucleotides align to TRBD2. The CDR3 runs to 15 residues. The junction had 4 bases not matched to a gene; V was cut back by 3 bases and J by 3 bases. The germline CDR1 and CDR2 sequences are MNHEY and SMNVEV (reference sequence). The CDR3: CASSLVAGIYNEQFF. The CDR3, as DNA: TGTGCCAGCAGTTTGGTAGCGGGGATCTACAATGAGCAGTTCTTC.

The chain recombines TRBV5-1 with TRBJ2-3; perhaps D is TRBD1 or TRBD2 (5 bases each). Germline V CDR1 and CDR2: SGHRS, YFSETQ. V was shortened by 4 bases and J by 2 bases, with 20 bases between the two germline ends. CDR3 length: 17 amino acids. Here the CDR3 DNA reads TGCGCCAGCAGCATGATGGACTGGGGCTCCCACACAGATACGCAGTATTTT. Amino acids: CASSMMDWGSHTDTQYF. Combining the CDR3 with reference TRBV5-1 and TRBJ2-3 gives the whole variable domain KAGVTQTPRYLIKTRGQQVTLSCSPISGHRSVSWYQQTPGQGLQFLFEYFSETQRNKGNFPGRFSGRQFSNSRSEMNVSTLELGDSALYLCASSMMDWGSHTDTQYFGPGTRLTVL.